Below are 17 T cell receptor beta chains sequenced from a single sample in a study of TIL therapy for anti-PD-1-resistant metastatic lung cancer. Time point here: pre-treatment sample, taken before nivolumab and TIL therapy. The libraries were made with immunoSEQ v3. TCRdb's copy holds only in-frame clones and misses some; the assay was immunoSEQ multiplex PCR. The profile shows roughly 20,000 clones, about three quarters of them singletons. Material: blood, obtained at baseline. The receptors derive from a person aged 30 to 80 with non-small cell lung cancer.

This clone was picked up a small number of times. CDR3 amino acids: CASSQFLNTGELFF. The DNA of the CDR3 is TGTGCCAGCAGCCAATTCCTTAACACCGGGGAGCTGTTTTTT. The rearrangement joins TRBV3-1 (or the pseudogene TRBV3-2) to TRBJ2-2, with D unresolved. The CDR3 consists of 14 residues. The V and J ends lost 2 bases and 2 bases respectively, with 6 bases between them. Germline V gene lookup returns CDR1 LGHDT and CDR2 YNNKEL (reference sequence).

There are a few counts of this clone. The rearrangement links TRBV4-1 to TRBJ2-6; D gene ambiguous. The V and J ends lost 0 bases and 0 bases respectively, with 12 bases between them. This CDR3 region has 18 residues. The germline gives CDR1 MGHRA, CDR2 YSYEKL. The CDR3 sequence is CASSQDAQIHSGANVLTF. The CDR3 DNA is TGCGCCAGCAGCCAAGATGCACAGATACACTCTGGGGCCAACGTCCTGACTTTC.

V usage is TRBV5-6 and J usage is TRBJ2-5, with 12 bases lining up with TRBD2. The CDR3 extends over 16 amino acids. Germline assignment: CDR1 SGHDT and CDR2 YYEEEE. The V gene end was trimmed by 1 base and the J gene end by 4 bases; junction bases not matched to a gene: 5. CDR3 in DNA: TGTGCCAGCAGCTTGAGACTAGCGGGGGCGGGAGAGACCCAGTACTTC. Protein: CASSLRLAGAGETQYF.

The rearrangement uses TRBV6-5 and TRBJ1-4; 11 nucleotides line up with TRBD1. The CDR3 is made up of 15 amino acids. Trimming removed 8 bases from V and 1 base from J; junction bases left unmatched: 3. CDR1 is MNHEY, CDR2 SVGAGI, per germline. CDR3 in DNA: TGTGCCAGCCGGACAGGGGGCGGAACTAATGAAAAACTGTTTTTT. It is translated as CASRTGGGTNEKLFF.

The chain employs TRBV7-9 and TRBJ2-4, with D perhaps matching TRBD1 (6 bases). Germline V gene lookup returns CDR1 SEHNR and CDR2 FQNEAQ (reference sequence). The V and J ends lost 5 bases and 0 bases respectively, with 20 bases between them. The CDR3 loop spans 18 amino acids. CDR3 sequence reads: CASSVLRRTEPAKNIQYF. For the CDR3, the DNA is TGTGCCAGCAGCGTTCTTCGGAGGACAGAGCCAGCCAAAAACATTCAGTACTTC.

This sequence joins TRBV6-5 and TRBJ1-2; TRBD1 matches 9 bases. The germline V gene has CDR1 MNHEY and CDR2 SVGAGI. The CDR3 has 15 residues. The ends lost 6 bases at V and 4 bases at J; junction bases unmatched: 9. The DNA of the CDR3 is TGTGCCAGCAGCCGCCCTCGGACAGGGGTCTATGGCTACACCTTC. Its translation is CASSRPRTGVYGYTF.

The genes are TRBV7-2 and TRBJ1-5; TRBD1 matches at 9 bases. This CDR3 is built from 17 residues. Per germline, CDR1 SGHTA and CDR2 FQGNSA. The V segment lost 3 bases and the J segment 9 bases; nucleotides outside the gene matches: 15. The CDR3 spells CASSLPTPGQGNRPQHF. In nucleotides, the CDR3 is TGTGCCAGCAGCTTGCCCACCCCGGGACAGGGAAACAGGCCCCAGCATTTT.

The chain has TRBV6-2 or TRBV6-3 and TRBJ2-1; TRBD2 agrees at 8 bases. The germline CDR1 and CDR2 sequences are MNHEY and SVGEGT. V dropped 6 bases and J dropped 4; count of bases not matched to a gene: 14. The CDR3 is 17 amino acids. The CDR3 region is CASSQVRRGAVYNEQFF. The CDR3 nucleotides read TGTGCCAGCAGCCAGGTGAGGCGGGGGGCCGTTTACAATGAGCAGTTCTTC.

The chain is built from TRBV7-2 and TRBJ2-3; TRBD2 aligns across 11 bases. CDR1 is SGHTA and CDR2 is FQGNSA in the germline V gene. This CDR3 region has 18 residues. V shed 1 base, J shed 0 bases, and the junction held 6 bases outside the gene matches. In DNA form, the CDR3 reads TGTGCCAGCAGCTTAGGTTGGACTAGCGGGTATAGCACAGATACGCAGTATTTT. This codes for CASSLGWTSGYSTDTQYF.

This clone has only one observation. This chain uses TRBV7-9 with TRBJ1-1; D not certain. The CDR3 length is 13 residues. Germline V gene lookup returns CDR1 SEHNR and CDR2 FQNEAQ (reference sequence). Trimming removed 5 bases at V and 0 bases at J, with 7 bases between. The CDR3 DNA reads as TGTGCCAGCAGCCCTGCTTTGAACACTGAAGCTTTCTTT. Its protein product is CASSPALNTEAFF.

The chain carries TRBV20-1 and TRBJ2-7; 10 bases are shared with TRBD2. Germline V gene lookup returns CDR1 DFQATT and CDR2 SNEGSKA (reference sequence). The CDR3 extends over 15 amino acids. The trim removed 3 bases at V and 2 bases at J, leaving 7 bases unmatched. In nucleotides, the CDR3 is TGCAGTGCTAGTGCGGCTAGCGGGGGAACCTACGAGCAGTACGTC. This codes for CSASAASGGTYEQYV.

The chain uses TRBV6-5 and TRBJ1-6, with 7 nucleotides matching TRBD1. J lost 10 bases, V lost 5 bases, and 11 bases had no gene match. CDR1 and CDR2 from the germline V gene are MNHEY and SVGAGI. The length of the CDR3 is 15 residues. CDR3: CASSREGGAGSPLHF. CDR3 DNA sequence: TGTGCCAGCAGTAGGGAAGGGGGCGCGGGATCACCCCTCCACTTT.

This clone has just a few counts. This chain connects TRBV7-9 to TRBJ2-2, with TRBD1 matching over 9 bases. V shed 5 bases and J 9 bases; nucleotides not matched to a gene: 16. Germline CDR1 reads SEHNR; CDR2 reads FQNEAQ (reference sequence). CDR3 size: 17 residues. CDR3 residues: CASSKPMGQGANWELFF. In DNA form, the CDR3 reads TGTGCCAGCAGCAAACCGATGGGACAGGGAGCCAACTGGGAGCTGTTTTTT. Based on the CDR3 plus reference TRBV7-9 and TRBJ2-2, the full variable domain is DTGVSQNPRHKITKRGQNVTFRCDPISEHNRLYWYRQTLGQGPEFLTYFQNEAQLEKSRLLSDRFSAERPKGSFSTLEIQRTEQGDSAMYLCASSKPMGQGANWELFFGEGSRLTVL.

The genes are TRBV6-5 and TRBJ2-1; the match to TRBD1 covers 8 bases. This CDR3 is built from 15 residues. The V gene end was trimmed by 6 bases and the J gene end by 4 bases; junction bases not matched to a gene: 8. Per the germline V gene, CDR1 is MNHEY and CDR2 is SVGAGI. CDR3 loop: CASSLGTGRYNEQFF. The CDR3 region has the DNA TGTGCCAGCAGCCTCGGGACAGGTAGATACAATGAGCAGTTCTTC.

The chain couples TRBV7-2 to TRBJ2-3; D is uncertain. V shed 1 base and J shed 5 bases, with 10 bases lying between them. Germline values: CDR1 SGHTA, CDR2 FQGNSA. This CDR3 is built from 14 residues. This CDR3 reads CASSLGLRGDTQYF. The CDR3 region has the DNA TGTGCCAGCAGCTTAGGGTTACGCGGAGATACGCAGTATTTT.

This sequence joins TRBV2 and TRBJ2-5; 7 nucleotides align to TRBD1. Germline V gene data show CDR1 as SNHLY and CDR2 as FYNNEI. CDR3 length: 16 amino acids. With V trimmed by 4 bases and J by 2 bases, 10 bases remained unmatched. The CDR3 is CASSVTGSLRQETQYF. DNA for the CDR3: TGTGCCAGCAGTGTGACAGGGTCATTGCGACAAGAGACCCAGTACTTC.

The chain uses TRBV3-1 (or the pseudogene TRBV3-2) and TRBJ2-5; TRBD1 agrees at 10 bases. The J segment lost 3 bases and the V segment lost 4 bases, leaving 14 bases of the junction unmatched. Germline V gene lookup returns CDR1 LGHDT and CDR2 YNNKEL (reference sequence). This CDR3 region has 18 residues. The CDR3 DNA follows: TGTGCCAGCAGCCTCACCCCCTCCGGGACAGGGGCCAAAGAGACCCAGTACTTC. Amino acid sequence: CASSLTPSGTGAKETQYF.